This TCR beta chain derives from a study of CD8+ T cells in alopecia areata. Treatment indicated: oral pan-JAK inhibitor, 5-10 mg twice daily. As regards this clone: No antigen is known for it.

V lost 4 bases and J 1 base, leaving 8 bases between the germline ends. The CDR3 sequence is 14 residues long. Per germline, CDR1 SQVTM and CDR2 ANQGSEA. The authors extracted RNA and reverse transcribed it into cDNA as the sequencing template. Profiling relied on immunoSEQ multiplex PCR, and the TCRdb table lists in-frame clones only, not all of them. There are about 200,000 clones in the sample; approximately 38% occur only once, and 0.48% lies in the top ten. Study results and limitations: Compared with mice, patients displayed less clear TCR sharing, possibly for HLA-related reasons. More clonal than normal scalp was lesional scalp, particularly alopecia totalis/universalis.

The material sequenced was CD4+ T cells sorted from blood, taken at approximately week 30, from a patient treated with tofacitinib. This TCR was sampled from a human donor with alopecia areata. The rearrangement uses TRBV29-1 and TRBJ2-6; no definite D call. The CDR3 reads CSVVGISGANVLTF. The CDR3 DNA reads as TGCAGCGTTGTCGGTATATCTGGGGCCAACGTCCTGACTTTC.